A selection of T cell receptor beta chains follows, all from one sample in a study of cytomegalovirus exposure and HLA in healthy donors. Here immunoSEQ multiplex PCR was the method, and the copy in TCRdb shows in-frame clones only, minus some. The data hold about 230,000 clones, with about three quarters observed a single time. Material: PBMCs. These receptor sequences come from a woman in her sixties or seventies in good health and CMV-seropositive. The conserved cysteine and the conserved F or W are not part of the CDR3 here. Fields, in order: J gene, V gene, CDR3 protein.

j_call: TRBJ2-5
v_call: TRBV11-2
cdr3_aa: ASSLGRGIETQY

j_call: TRBJ2-2
v_call: TRBV21-1
cdr3_aa: ASSTLTGTSGTGELF

j_call: TRBJ1-5
v_call: TRBV2
cdr3_aa: ASSRQGDQPQH

j_call: TRBJ2-7
v_call: TRBV9
cdr3_aa: ASSVTGAQSYEQY

j_call: TRBJ2-1
v_call: TRBV11-2
cdr3_aa: ASSFTSGPNEQF

j_call: TRBJ1-1
v_call: TRBV30
cdr3_aa: AWSRGLNTEAF

j_call: TRBJ1-1
v_call: TRBV19
cdr3_aa: ASSIVSAGGTEAF

j_call: TRBJ2-1
v_call: TRBV25-1
cdr3_aa: ASSLDSGSFSYNEQF

j_call: TRBJ1-1
v_call: TRBV20-1
cdr3_aa: SALWSEAF

j_call: TRBJ1-1
v_call: TRBV28
cdr3_aa: ASGEGNTEAF

j_call: TRBJ1-2
v_call: TRBV7-2
cdr3_aa: ASSPSGTGVVDGYT